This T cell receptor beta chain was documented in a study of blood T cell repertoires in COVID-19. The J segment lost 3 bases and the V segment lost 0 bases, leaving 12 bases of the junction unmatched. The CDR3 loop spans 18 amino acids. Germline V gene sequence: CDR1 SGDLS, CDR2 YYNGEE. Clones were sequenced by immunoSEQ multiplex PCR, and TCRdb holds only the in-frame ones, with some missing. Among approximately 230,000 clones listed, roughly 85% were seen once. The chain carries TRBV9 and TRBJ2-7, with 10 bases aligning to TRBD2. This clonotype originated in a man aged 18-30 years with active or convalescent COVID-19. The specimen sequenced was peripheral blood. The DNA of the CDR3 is TGTGCCAGCAGCGTAGCTACGAGGGTACTAGCGGGAAACTACGAGCAGTACTTC. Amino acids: CASSVATRVLAGNYEQYF.